The present entry profiles one TCR beta chain with its context. The antigen remains undetermined. This sample stems from a study of cytomegalovirus exposure and HLA in healthy donors. Study-level background: Out of about 410 genotyped donors, less than 90% belonged to the Caucasian-associated ancestry cluster. Whole-study findings and limits: Being productive about 90% or about 30% of the time was typical of most TCR beta V segments in an earlier analysis. Researchers reported from a later analysis that most CMV-associated TCR beta chains appeared HLA-restricted.

13 Jbeta primers and 60 Vbeta primers were used for the PCR. Assay used: immunoSEQ multiplex PCR; TCRdb lists only in-frame clones, some missing. The sample has approximately 110,000 clones. This CDR3 is built from 18 residues. J lost 3 bases, V lost 5 bases, and 17 bases had no gene match. The germline CDR1 and CDR2 sequences are SGHNT and YENEEA. Sequenced input: PBMCs. This clonotype originated in a middle-aged man in good health and CMV-seronegative. V and J are TRBV11-3 and TRBJ2-7; 9 nucleotides align to TRBD2. The CDR3 DNA reads as TGTGCCAGCAGCACCCACGGGACCCAGGGACTAGCCCGCTACGAGCAGTACTTC. Protein product: CASSTHGTQGLARYEQYF.